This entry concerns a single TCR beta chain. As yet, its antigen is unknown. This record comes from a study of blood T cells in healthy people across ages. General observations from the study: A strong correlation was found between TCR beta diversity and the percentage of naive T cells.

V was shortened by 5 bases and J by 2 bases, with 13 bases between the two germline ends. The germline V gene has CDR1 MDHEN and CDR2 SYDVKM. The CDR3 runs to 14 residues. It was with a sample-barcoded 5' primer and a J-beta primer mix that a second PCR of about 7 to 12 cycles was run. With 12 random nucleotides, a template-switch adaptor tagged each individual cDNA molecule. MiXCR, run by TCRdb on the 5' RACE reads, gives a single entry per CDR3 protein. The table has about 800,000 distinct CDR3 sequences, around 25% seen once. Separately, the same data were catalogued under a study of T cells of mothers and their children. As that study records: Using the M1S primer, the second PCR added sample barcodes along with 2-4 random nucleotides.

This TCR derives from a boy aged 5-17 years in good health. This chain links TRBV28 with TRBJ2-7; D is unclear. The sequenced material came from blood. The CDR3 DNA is TGTGCCAGCAGTCCCCTGACGCAGACCTACGAGCAGTACTTC. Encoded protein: CASSPLTQTYEQYF.